This T cell receptor beta chain originates from a study of T cell changes during pregnancy in multiple sclerosis. The table came from immunoSEQ multiplex PCR; TCRdb's copy has only in-frame clones and leaves some out. The repertoire has over 40,000 clones, 85% to 95% of them found once; the top ten carry 2.2%. The CDR3 length is 15 residues. Germline V gene sequence: CDR1 SGHNT, CDR2 YYREEE (reference sequence). V shed 1 base, J shed 0 bases, and the junction held 3 bases outside the gene matches. V and J are TRBV5-4 and TRBJ2-7; 8 positions match TRBD2. The sequences come from peripheral blood, collected in the third trimester of pregnancy. The receptor comes from a female donor with multiple sclerosis, enrolled in a pregnancy study. The CDR3 loop reads CASSLSGGSSYEQYF. In DNA, the CDR3 is TGTGCCAGCAGCTTGAGCGGGGGAAGCTCCTACGAGCAGTACTTC.